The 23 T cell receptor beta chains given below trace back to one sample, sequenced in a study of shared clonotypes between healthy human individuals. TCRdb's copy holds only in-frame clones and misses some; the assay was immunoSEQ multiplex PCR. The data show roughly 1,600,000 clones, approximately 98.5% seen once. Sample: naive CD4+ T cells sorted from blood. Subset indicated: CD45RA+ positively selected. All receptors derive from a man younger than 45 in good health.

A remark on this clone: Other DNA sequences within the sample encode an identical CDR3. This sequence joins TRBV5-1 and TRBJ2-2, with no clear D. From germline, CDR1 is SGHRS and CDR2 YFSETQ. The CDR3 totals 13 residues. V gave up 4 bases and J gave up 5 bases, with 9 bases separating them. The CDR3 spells CASSPGVTGELFF. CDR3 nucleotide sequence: TGCGCCAGCAGCCCCGGAGTTACCGGGGAGCTGTTTTTT.

CDR3 region: CASSLFGDNEKLFF. In nucleotides, the CDR3 is TGTGCCAGCAGCTTATTCGGGGATAATGAAAAACTGTTTTTT. This sequence joins TRBV7-2 and TRBJ1-4; D is unresolved. This CDR3 spans 14 amino acids. V was cut by 2 bases and J by 4 bases, with 8 bases left in between. Germline V lookup: CDR1 SGHTA, CDR2 FQGNSA.

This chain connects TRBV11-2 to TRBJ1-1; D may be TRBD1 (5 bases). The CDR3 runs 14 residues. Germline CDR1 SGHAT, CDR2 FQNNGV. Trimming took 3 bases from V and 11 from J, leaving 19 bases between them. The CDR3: CASSFLVPNGAAFF. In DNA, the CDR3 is TGTGCCAGCAGCTTCTTGGTCCCTAACGGGGCGGCTTTCTTT.

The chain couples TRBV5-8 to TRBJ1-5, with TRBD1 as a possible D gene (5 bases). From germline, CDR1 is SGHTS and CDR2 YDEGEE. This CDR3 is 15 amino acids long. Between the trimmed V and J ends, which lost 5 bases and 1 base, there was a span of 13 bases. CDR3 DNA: TGTGCCAGCAGTCGCGGGACTTTCAGCAATCAGCCCCAGCATTTT. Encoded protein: CASSRGTFSNQPQHF.

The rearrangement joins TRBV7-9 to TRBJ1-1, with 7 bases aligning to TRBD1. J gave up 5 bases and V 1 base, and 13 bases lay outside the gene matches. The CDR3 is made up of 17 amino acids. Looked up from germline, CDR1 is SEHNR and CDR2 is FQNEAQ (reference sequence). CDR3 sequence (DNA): TGTGCCAGCAGCTTAGAGTATGGCGGGACAGAGGGGACTGAAGCTTTCTTT. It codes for CASSLEYGGTEGTEAFF.

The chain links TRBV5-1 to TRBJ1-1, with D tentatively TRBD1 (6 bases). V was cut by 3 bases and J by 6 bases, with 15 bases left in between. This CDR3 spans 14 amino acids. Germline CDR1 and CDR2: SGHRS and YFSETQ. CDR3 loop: CASSSRGVGSEAFF. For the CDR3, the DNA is TGCGCCAGCAGCTCCAGGGGAGTGGGGTCTGAAGCTTTCTTT.

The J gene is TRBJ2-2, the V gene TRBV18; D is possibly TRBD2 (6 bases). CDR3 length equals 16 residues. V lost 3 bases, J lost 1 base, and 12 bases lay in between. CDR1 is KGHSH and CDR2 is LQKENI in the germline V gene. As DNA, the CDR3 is TGTGCCAGCTCACCCGTTAGCGGAAGGAACACCGGGGAGCTGTTTTTT. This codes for CASSPVSGRNTGELFF.

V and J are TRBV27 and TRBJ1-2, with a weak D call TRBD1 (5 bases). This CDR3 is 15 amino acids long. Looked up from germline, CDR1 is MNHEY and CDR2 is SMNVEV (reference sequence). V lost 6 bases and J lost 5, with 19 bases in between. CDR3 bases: TGTGCCAGCAGGAGGGGCAACTCCTTCGGTTATGGCTACACCTTC. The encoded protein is CASRRGNSFGYGYTF.

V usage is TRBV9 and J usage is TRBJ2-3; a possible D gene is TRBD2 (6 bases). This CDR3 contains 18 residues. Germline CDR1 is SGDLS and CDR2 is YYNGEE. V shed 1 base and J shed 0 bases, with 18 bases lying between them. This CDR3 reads CASSVFHFGGRSTDTQYF. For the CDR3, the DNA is TGTGCCAGCAGCGTATTCCATTTTGGGGGGAGGAGCACAGATACGCAGTATTTT. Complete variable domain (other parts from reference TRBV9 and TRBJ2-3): DSGVTQTPKHLITATGQRVTLRCSPRSGDLSVYWYQQSLDQGLQFLIQYYNGEERAKGNILERFSAQQFPDLHSELNLSSLELGDSALYFCASSVFHFGGRSTDTQYFGPGTRLTVL.

The CDR3 spells CASSPLGGRGSGRAMAEQFF. The CDR3 nucleotides are TGTGCCAGCAGCCCCCTCGGGGGAAGGGGTAGCGGGAGGGCCATGGCTGAGCAGTTCTTC. V and J are TRBV27 and TRBJ2-1; 11 nucleotides agree with TRBD2. Germline V lookup: CDR1 MNHEY, CDR2 SMNVEV (reference sequence). V lost 6 bases, J lost 9 bases, and 25 bases stayed unmatched. CDR3 size: 20 residues.

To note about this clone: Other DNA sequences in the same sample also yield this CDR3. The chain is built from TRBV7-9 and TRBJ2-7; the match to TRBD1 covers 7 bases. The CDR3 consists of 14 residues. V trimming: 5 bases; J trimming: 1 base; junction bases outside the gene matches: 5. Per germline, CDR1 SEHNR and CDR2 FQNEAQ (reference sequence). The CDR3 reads CASSPRTGSYEQYF. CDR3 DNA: TGTGCCAGCAGCCCACGGACAGGTTCCTACGAGCAGTACTTC.

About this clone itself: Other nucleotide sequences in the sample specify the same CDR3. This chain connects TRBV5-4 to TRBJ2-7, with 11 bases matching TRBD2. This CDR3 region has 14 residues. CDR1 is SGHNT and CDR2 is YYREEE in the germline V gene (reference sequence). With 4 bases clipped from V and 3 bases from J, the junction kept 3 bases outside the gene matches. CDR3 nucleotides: TGTGCCAGCAGCCCCGGACTAGCGGGCTACGAGCAGTACTTC. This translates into CASSPGLAGYEQYF.

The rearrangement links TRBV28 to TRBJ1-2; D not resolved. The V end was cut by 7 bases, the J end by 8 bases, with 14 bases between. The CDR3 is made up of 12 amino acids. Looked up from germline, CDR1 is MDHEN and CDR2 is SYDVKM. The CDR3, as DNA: TGTGCCAGCACCTCCGTGGGCGAGGGCTACACCTTC. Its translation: CASTSVGEGYTF.

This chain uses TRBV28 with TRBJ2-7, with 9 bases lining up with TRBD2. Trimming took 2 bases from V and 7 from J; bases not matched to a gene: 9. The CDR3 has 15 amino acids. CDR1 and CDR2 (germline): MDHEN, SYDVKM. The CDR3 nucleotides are TGTGCCAGCAGTTTACTGGCGGGAGGGCCAAAAGAGCAGTACTTC. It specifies CASSLLAGGPKEQYF.

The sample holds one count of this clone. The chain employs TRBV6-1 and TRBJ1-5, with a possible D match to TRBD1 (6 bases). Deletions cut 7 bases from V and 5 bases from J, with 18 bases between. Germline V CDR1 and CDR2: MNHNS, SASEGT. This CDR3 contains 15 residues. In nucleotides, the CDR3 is TGTGCCAGCATCCTACAGGGTGCCGTCCATCAGCCCCAGCATTTT. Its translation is CASILQGAVHQPQHF.

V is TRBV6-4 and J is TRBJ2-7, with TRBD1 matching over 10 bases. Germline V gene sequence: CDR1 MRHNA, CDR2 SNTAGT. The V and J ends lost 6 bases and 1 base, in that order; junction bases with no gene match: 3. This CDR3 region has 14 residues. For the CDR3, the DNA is TGTGCCAGCAGCCGGGACAGGGGTTCCTACGAGCAGTACTTC. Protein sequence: CASSRDRGSYEQYF.

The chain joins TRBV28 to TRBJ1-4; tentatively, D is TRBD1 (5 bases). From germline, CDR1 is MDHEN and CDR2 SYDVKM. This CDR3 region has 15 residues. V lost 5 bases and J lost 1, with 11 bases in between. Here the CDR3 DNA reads TGTGCCAGCAGTCTGGGGGGGAGAACTAATGAAAAACTGTTTTTT. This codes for CASSLGGRTNEKLFF.

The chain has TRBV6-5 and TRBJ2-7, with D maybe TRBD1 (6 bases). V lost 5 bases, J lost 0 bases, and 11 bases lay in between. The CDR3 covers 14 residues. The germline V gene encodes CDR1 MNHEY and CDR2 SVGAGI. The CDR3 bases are TGTGCCAGCAGTCATCGGGACAACTCCTACGAGCAGTACTTC. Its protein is CASSHRDNSYEQYF.

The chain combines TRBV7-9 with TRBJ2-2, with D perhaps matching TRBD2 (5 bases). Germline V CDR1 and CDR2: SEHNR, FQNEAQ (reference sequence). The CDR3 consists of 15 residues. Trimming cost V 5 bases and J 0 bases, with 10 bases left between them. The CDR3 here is CASSVGRSNTGELFF. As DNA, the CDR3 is TGTGCCAGCAGCGTAGGGAGATCGAACACCGGGGAGCTGTTTTTT.

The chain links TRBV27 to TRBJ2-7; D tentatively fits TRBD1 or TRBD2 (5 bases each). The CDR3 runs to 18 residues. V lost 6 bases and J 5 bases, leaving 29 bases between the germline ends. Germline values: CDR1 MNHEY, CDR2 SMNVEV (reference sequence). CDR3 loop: CASSSVQGLDGPGDEQYF. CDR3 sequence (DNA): TGTGCCAGCAGCTCTGTTCAGGGTTTGGACGGCCCCGGGGACGAGCAGTACTTC.

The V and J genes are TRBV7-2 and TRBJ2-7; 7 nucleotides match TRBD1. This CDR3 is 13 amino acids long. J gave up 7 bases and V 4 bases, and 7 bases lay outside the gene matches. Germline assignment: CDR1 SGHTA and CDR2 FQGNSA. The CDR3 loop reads CASSSNRGWEQYF. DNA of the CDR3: TGTGCCAGCAGCTCGAACAGGGGCTGGGAGCAGTACTTC.

The CDR3 region is CASSALQGLGDQPQHF. CDR3 DNA sequence: TGTGCCAGCAGTGCTTTGCAGGGTCTCGGCGATCAGCCCCAGCATTTT. The chain couples TRBV6-1 to TRBJ1-5; possible D gene TRBD1, 5 bases. The ends were cut back, 4 bases at V and 5 bases at J, with 18 bases in the middle. The germline gives CDR1 MNHNS, CDR2 SASEGT. The CDR3 runs 16 residues.

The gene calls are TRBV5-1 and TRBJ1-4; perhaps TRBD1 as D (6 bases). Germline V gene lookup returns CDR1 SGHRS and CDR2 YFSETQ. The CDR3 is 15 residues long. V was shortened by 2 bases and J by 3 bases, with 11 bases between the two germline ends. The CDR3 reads CASSLGGPSNEKLFF. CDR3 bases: TGCGCCAGCAGCTTAGGGGGGCCGTCTAATGAAAAACTGTTTTTT.